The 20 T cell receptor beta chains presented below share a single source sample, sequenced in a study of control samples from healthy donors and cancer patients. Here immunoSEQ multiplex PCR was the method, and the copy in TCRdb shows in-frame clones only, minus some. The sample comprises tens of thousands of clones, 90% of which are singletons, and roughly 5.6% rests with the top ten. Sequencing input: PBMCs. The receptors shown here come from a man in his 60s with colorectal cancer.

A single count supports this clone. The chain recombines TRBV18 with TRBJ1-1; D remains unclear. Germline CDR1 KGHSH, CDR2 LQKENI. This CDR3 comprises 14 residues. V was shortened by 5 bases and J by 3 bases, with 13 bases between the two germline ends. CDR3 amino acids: CASSKLGADTEAFF. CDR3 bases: TGTGCCAGCTCAAAATTGGGCGCTGACACTGAAGCTTTCTTT.

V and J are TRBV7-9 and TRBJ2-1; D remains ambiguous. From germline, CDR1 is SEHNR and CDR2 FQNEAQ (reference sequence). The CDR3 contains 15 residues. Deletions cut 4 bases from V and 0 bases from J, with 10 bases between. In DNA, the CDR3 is TGTGCCAGCAGCTCTCCATCCAGCTCCTACAATGAGCAGTTCTTC. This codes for CASSSPSSSYNEQFF.

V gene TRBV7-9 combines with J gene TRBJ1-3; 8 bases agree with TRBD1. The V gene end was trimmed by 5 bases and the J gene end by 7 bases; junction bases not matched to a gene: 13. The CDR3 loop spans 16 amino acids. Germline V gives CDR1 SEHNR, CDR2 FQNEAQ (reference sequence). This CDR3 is CASSQGQGMKGNTIYF. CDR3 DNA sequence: TGTGCCAGCAGCCAAGGACAGGGAATGAAGGGGAACACCATATATTTT.

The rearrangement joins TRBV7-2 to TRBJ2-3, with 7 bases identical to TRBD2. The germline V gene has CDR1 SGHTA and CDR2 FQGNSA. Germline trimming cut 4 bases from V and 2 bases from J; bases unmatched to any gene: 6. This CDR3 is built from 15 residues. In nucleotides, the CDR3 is TGTGCCAGCAGCTCACCCGCGGGAGCCACAGATACGCAGTATTTT. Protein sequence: CASSSPAGATDTQYF.

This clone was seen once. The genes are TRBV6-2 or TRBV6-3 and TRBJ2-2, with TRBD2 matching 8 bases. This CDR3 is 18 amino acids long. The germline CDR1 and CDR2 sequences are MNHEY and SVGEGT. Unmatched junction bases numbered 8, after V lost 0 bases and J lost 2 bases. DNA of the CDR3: TGTGCCAGCAGTTACTCTCTCAGCGGGGGTTTTAACACCGGGGAGCTGTTTTTT. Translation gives CASSYSLSGGFNTGELFF.

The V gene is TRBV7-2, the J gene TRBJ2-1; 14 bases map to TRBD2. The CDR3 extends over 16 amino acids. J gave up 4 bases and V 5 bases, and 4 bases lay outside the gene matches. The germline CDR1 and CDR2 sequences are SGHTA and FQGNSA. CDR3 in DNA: TGTGCCAGCAGCAGGAGGACTAGCGGGGGGTACAATGAGCAGTTCTTC. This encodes CASSRRTSGGYNEQFF.

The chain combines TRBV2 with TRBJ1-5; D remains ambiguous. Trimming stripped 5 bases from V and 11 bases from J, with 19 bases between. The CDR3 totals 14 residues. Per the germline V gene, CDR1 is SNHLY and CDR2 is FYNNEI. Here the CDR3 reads CASSSGILRGSQHF. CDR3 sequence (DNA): TGTGCCAGCAGTTCCGGGATTCTGCGCGGATCCCAGCATTTT.

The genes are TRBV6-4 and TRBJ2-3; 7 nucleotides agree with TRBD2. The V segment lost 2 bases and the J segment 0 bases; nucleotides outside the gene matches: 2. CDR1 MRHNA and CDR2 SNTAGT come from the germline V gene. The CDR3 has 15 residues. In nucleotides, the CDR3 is TGTGCCAGCAGTGACGGGACTAAAAGCACAGATACGCAGTATTTT. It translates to CASSDGTKSTDTQYF.

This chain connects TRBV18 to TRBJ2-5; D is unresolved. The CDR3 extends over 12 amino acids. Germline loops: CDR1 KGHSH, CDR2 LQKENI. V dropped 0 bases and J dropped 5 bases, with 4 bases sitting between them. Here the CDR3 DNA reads TGTGCCAGCTCACCACCGGAGGAGACCCAGTACTTC. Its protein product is CASSPPEETQYF. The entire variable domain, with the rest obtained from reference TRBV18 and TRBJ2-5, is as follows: NAGVMQNPRHLVRRRGQEARLRCSPMKGHSHVYWYRQLPEEGLKFMVYLQKENIIDESGMPKERFSAEFPKEGPSILRIQQVVRGDSAAYFCASSPPEETQYFGPGTRLLVL.

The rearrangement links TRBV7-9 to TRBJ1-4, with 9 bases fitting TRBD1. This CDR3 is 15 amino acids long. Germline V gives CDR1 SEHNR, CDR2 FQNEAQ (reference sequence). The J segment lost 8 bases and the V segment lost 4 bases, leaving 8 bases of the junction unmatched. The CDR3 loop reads CASSSGQGRDEKLFF. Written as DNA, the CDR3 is TGTGCCAGCAGCTCTGGACAGGGGAGGGACGAAAAACTGTTTTTT.

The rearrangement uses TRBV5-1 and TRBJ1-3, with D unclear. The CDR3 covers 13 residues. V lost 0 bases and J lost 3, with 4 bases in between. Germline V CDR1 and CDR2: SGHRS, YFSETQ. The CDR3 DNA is TGCGCCAGCAGCTTGGCGGTTGGAAACACCATATATTTT. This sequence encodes CASSLAVGNTIYF.

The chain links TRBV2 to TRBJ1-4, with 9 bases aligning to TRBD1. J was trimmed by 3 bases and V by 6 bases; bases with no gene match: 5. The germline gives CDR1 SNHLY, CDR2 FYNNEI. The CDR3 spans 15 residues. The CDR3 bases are TGTGCCAGCAGCTTGGGACAGGGCGCTAATGAAAAACTGTTTTTT. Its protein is CASSLGQGANEKLFF.

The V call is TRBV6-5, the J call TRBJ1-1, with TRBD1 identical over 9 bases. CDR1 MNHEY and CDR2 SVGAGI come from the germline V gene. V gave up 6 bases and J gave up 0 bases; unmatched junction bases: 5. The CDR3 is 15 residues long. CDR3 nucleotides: TGTGCCAGCAGCCGGGACAGGGTGTTGAACACTGAAGCTTTCTTT. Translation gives CASSRDRVLNTEAFF.

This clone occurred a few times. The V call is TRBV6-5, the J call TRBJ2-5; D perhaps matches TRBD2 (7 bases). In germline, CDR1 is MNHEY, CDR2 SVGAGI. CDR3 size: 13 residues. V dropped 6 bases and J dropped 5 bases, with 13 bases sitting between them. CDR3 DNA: TGTGCCAGCAGGAGGGGGGGTCGGGAGACCCAGTACTTC. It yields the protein CASRRGGRETQYF.

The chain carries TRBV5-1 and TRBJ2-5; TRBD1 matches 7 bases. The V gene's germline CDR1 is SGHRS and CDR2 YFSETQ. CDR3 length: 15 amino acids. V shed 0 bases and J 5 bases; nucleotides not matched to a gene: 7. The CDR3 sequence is CASSLGQGQSETQYF. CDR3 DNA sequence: TGCGCCAGCAGCTTGGGACAGGGTCAATCGGAGACCCAGTACTTC.

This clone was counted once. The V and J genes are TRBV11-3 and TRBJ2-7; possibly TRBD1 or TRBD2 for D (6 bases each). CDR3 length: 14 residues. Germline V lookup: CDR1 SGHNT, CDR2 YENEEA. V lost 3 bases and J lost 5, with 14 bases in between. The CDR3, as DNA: TGTGCCAGCAGCTTGAGGGGGGCAAAGCACGAGCAGTACTTC. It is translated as CASSLRGAKHEQYF. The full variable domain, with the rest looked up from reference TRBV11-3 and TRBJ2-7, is EAGVVQSPRYKIIEKKQPVAFWCNPISGHNTLYWYLQNLGQGPELLIRYENEEAVDDSQLPKDRFSAERLKGVDSTLKIQPAELGDSAVYLCASSLRGAKHEQYFGPGTRLTVT.

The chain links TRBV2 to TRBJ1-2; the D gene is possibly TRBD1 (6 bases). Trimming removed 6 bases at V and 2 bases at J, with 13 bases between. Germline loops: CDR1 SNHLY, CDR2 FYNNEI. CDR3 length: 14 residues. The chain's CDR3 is CASRFGQFNYGYTF. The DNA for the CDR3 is TGTGCCAGCAGATTCGGACAGTTCAACTATGGCTACACCTTC.

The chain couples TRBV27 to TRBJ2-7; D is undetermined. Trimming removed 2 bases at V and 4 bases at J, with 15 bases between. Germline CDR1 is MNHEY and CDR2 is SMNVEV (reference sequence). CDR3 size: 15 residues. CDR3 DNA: TGTGCCAGCAGTTTAGTATCCGGGTTTGGTTACGAGCAGTACTTC. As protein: CASSLVSGFGYEQYF.

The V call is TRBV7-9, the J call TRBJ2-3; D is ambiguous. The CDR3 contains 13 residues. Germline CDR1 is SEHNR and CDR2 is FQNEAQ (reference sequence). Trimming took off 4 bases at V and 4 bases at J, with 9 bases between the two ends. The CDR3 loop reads CASSSSSADTQYF. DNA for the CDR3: TGTGCCAGCAGCTCCTCGAGCGCAGATACGCAGTATTTT.

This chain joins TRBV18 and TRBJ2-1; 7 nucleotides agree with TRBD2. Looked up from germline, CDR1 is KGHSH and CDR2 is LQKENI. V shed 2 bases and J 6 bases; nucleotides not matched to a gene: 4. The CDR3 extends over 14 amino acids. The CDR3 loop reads CASSPVGGVNEQFF. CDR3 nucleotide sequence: TGTGCCAGCTCACCAGTGGGAGGGGTCAATGAGCAGTTCTTC. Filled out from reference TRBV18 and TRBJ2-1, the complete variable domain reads NAGVMQNPRHLVRRRGQEARLRCSPMKGHSHVYWYRQLPEEGLKFMVYLQKENIIDESGMPKERFSAEFPKEGPSILRIQQVVRGDSAAYFCASSPVGGVNEQFFGPGTRLTVL.